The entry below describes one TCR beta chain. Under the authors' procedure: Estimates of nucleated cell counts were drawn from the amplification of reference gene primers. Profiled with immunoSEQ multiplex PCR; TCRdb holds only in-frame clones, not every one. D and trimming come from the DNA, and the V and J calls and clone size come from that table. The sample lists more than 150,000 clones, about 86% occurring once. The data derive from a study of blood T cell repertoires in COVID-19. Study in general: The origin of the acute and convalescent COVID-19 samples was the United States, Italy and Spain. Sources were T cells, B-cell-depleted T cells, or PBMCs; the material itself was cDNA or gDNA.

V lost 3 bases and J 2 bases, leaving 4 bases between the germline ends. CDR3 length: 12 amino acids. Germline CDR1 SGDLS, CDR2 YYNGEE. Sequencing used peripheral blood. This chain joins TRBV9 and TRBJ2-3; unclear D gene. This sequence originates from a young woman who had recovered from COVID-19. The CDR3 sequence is CASSAITDTQYF. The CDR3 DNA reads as TGTGCCAGCAGCGCCATCACAGATACGCAGTATTTT.